This T cell receptor beta chain emerged from a study of T cell repertoires in cytomegalovirus infection. Comment on this clonotype: Its matching antigen is unknown.

The CDR3 runs to 16 residues. V shed 0 bases and J shed 2 bases, with 11 bases lying between them. The V gene's germline CDR1 is SGHDN and CDR2 FVKESK. Study-level findings and limits: Carriers of CMV and the relevant HLA type were discriminated by public TCR beta frequency.

TCRdb recomputed calls from the reads with MiXCR, one row per CDR3 protein. The sample carries approximately 250,000 distinct CDR3 sequences, approximately 22% recorded once. What was sequenced was CD8+ T cells from PBMCs. This sequence joins TRBV14 and TRBJ2-1; the D call may be TRBD1 or TRBD2 (5 bases each). The receptor was derived from a human donor in good health (CMV status not recorded). Some clones in this sample may be carry-over from other donors' samples. This chain's CDR3 is CASSQEDGAAYNEQFF. The CDR3 bases are TGTGCCAGCAGCCAAGAAGACGGGGCCGCCTACAATGAGCAGTTCTTC.